This T cell receptor (beta chain) was profiled in a study of T cell changes during pregnancy in multiple sclerosis. The CDR3 contains 15 residues. Trimming took 4 bases from V and 5 from J; bases not matched to a gene: 7. Germline-derived CDR1 and CDR2 are MRHNA and SNTAGT. TCRdb keeps only in-frame clones here, not all; method: immunoSEQ multiplex PCR. The data contain approximately 40,000 clones, around 90% of them singletons. This TCR derives from a female donor in good health, enrolled as a control in a pregnancy study. Sample: CD4+ T cells from peripheral blood mononuclear cells, taken after pregnancy. V usage is TRBV6-4 and J usage is TRBJ1-1; 10 positions match TRBD1. The CDR3 DNA reads as TGTGCCAGCAGTGTCAGCGACAGGGGGCGGACTGAAGCTTTCTTT. Amino acid sequence: CASSVSDRGRTEAFF.